These T cell receptor beta chains were read from a single sample in a study of CD8 T cells in Susac syndrome. TCRdb re-called the immunoSEQ multiplex PCR reads through MiXCR, storing one row per CDR3 protein. The data contain about 94,000 distinct CDR3 sequences, around 94% of them singletons. Specimen: CD4+ T cells from PBMCs. The receptor source for this set is a human donor with Susac syndrome. The CDR3 runs from the conserved cysteine through the conserved F or W. D genes are given only for firm matches. Where a row states a size, it is once, few, many or the class of an expanded clone; other rows omit it.

>NA|NA|TRBV28|TRBJ2-4
CASSLLEGLSKNIQYF
TGTGCCAGCAGTTTATTAGAGGGGCTATCCAAAAACATTCAGTACTTC
>NA|NA|TRBV7-8|TRBJ2-6
CASSLGWQAGANVLTF
TGTGCCAGCAGCTTAGGCTGGCAGGCTGGGGCCAACGTCCTGACTTTC
>NA|NA|TRBV24-1|TRBJ2-1
CATSEFGTPSDEQFF
TGTGCCACCAGTGAGTTCGGGACACCCTCGGATGAGCAGTTCTTC
>TRBD1|once|TRBV12-3/TRBV12-4|TRBJ1-2
CASTPGQGGGYTF
TGTGCCAGCACACCGGGACAGGGAGGTGGCTACACCTTC
>TRBD1|NA|TRBV2|TRBJ1-3
CASSGDSANTIYF
TGTGCCAGCAGTGGGGACAGTGCAAACACCATATATTTT
>TRBD1|NA|TRBV20-1|TRBJ2-1
CSAGTGGRDEQFF
TGCAGTGCGGGGACAGGGGGCCGCGATGAGCAGTTCTTC
>TRBD2|NA|TRBV6-1|TRBJ2-3
CASRTRTSGVTDTQYF
TGTGCCAGCAGAACAAGGACTAGCGGGGTTACAGATACGCAGTATTTT
>NA|NA|TRBV12-3/TRBV12-4|TRBJ2-2
CASSLARRLTGELFF
TGTGCCAGCAGTTTAGCGCGAAGGCTCACCGGGGAGCTGTTTTTT
>TRBD1|NA|TRBV11-2|TRBJ1-3
CASSPDRVGNTIYF
TGTGCCAGCAGTCCCGACAGGGTTGGAAACACCATATATTTT
>TRBD2|NA|TRBV7-2|TRBJ2-5
CASSLAQRGWSQYF
TGTGCCAGCAGCTTAGCCCAGCGGGGATGGTCCCAGTACTTC
>NA|NA|TRBV7-2|TRBJ2-2
CASSYPGRMNGELFF
TGTGCCAGCAGTTACCCGGGACGGATGAACGGGGAGCTGTTTTTT
>TRBD1|once|TRBV20-1|TRBJ1-5
CSARDRGMDQPQHF
TGCAGTGCTCGGGACAGGGGTATGGATCAGCCCCAGCATTTT
>NA|NA|TRBV7-2|TRBJ2-1
CASTTSSGEQFF
TGTGCCAGCACCACTAGCTCGGGCGAGCAGTTCTTC
>TRBD2|once|TRBV4-3|TRBJ2-3
CASSQALAGGTDTQYF
TGCGCCAGCAGCCAGGCACTAGCGGGGGGCACAGATACGCAGTATTTT
>NA|NA|TRBV30|TRBJ2-5
CATAPGFQETQYF
TGTGCCACCGCCCCGGGATTTCAAGAGACCCAGTACTTC
>NA|once|TRBV11-2|TRBJ2-1
CASSFAVGVANEQFF
TGTGCCAGCAGCTTCGCAGTGGGGGTCGCCAATGAGCAGTTCTTC
>TRBD1|NA|TRBV19|TRBJ1-2
CASRKTGGNYGYTF
TGTGCCAGTAGGAAGACAGGGGGCAACTATGGCTACACCTTC
>NA|NA|TRBV20-1|TRBJ2-7
CSVRGGTDSYEQYF
TGCAGTGTCAGAGGCGGGACGGACTCCTACGAGCAGTACTTC
>TRBD1|NA|TRBV4-2|TRBJ1-5
CASSQETGRDQPQHF
TGTGCCAGCAGCCAAGAGACAGGGCGGGATCAGCCCCAGCATTTT
>NA|NA|TRBV29-1|TRBJ2-5
CSVARGQETQYF
TGCAGCGTTGCTCGTGGTCAAGAGACCCAGTACTTC
>NA|NA|TRBV5-8|TRBJ2-5
CASSLGGSYQETQYF
TGTGCCAGCAGCTTGGGGGGAAGTTACCAAGAGACCCAGTACTTC
>NA|NA|TRBV6-2/TRBV6-3|TRBJ2-3
CASSYSGGGNSNTQYF
TGTGCCAGCAGTTACTCGGGTGGAGGGAACAGCAATACGCAGTATTTT
>NA|NA|TRBV3-1|TRBJ2-1
CASSREIGNEQFF
TGTGCCAGCAGCCGGGAAATCGGCAATGAGCAGTTCTTC
>NA|once|TRBV12-3/TRBV12-4|TRBJ1-2
CASSLARAGYTF
TGTGCCAGCAGTTTAGCGAGGGCTGGCTACACCTTC
>TRBD1|NA|TRBV10-3|TRBJ1-6
CAISAGTANSPLHF
TGTGCCATCAGTGCCGGGACAGCAAATTCACCCCTCCACTTT
>TRBD2|once|TRBV7-2|TRBJ2-1
CASSLNRGGYREQFF
TGTGCCAGCAGCTTAAACCGGGGGGGCTATCGTGAGCAGTTCTTC
>NA|NA|TRBV10-3|TRBJ2-3
CAISPMGTDTQYF
TGTGCCATCAGCCCTATGGGCACAGATACGCAGTATTTT
>NA|NA|TRBV12-3/TRBV12-4|TRBJ1-2
CASSLAIDLYTF
TGTGCCAGCAGTTTAGCCATCGATCTCTACACCTTC
>TRBD2|NA|TRBV3-1|TRBJ2-3
CASSQDMRGGLGDTQYF
TGTGCCAGCAGCCAAGATATGCGGGGGGGCCTCGGTGATACGCAGTATTTT
>NA|NA|TRBV12-3/TRBV12-4|TRBJ1-2
CASSSPTGAWGYTF
TGTGCCAGCAGCTCCCCGACCGGGGCATGGGGCTACACCTTC
>NA|NA|TRBV15|TRBJ1-6
CATSREGGRNSPLHF
TGTGCCACCAGCAGAGAGGGCGGGAGAAATTCACCCCTCCACTTT
>NA|once|TRBV12-3/TRBV12-4|TRBJ1-6
CASSKTVKNSPLHF
TGTGCCAGCAGCAAGACAGTCAAGAATTCACCCCTCCACTTT
>NA|once|TRBV5-1|TRBJ2-3
CASSSRTLPTDTQYF
TGCGCCAGCAGCTCCCGGACACTTCCCACAGATACGCAGTATTTT
>TRBD1|NA|TRBV30|TRBJ2-7
CAWSRIGTGAEEQYF
TGTGCCTGGAGTCGGATCGGGACAGGGGCAGAGGAGCAGTACTTC
>NA|NA|TRBV5-4|TRBJ2-3
CASRRDPTDTQYF
TGTGCCAGCAGGAGGGACCCCACAGATACGCAGTATTTT
>NA|NA|TRBV14|TRBJ1-2
CASSQERWFGYTF
TGTGCCAGCAGCCAAGAACGGTGGTTTGGCTACACCTTC
>NA|NA|TRBV20-1|TRBJ2-3
CSASPATDTQYF
TGCAGTGCTAGCCCAGCTACAGATACGCAGTATTTT
>NA|NA|TRBV20-1|TRBJ1-5
CSALEPLGNQPQHF
TGCAGTGCTCTCGAACCCCTTGGCAATCAGCCCCAGCATTTT
>NA|NA|TRBV27|TRBJ1-2
CASSRSTSLRGYTF
TGTGCCAGCAGCCGCTCGACATCCTTGAGAGGCTACACCTTC
>TRBD1|NA|TRBV11-2|TRBJ2-5
CASSRTGSAKETQYF
TGTGCCAGCAGCCGGACAGGGAGTGCAAAAGAGACCCAGTACTTC
>TRBD1|NA|TRBV5-1|TRBJ2-7
CASTLGDRGNEQYF
TGCGCCAGCACCCTGGGGGACAGGGGAAACGAGCAGTACTTC
>NA|few|TRBV12-3/TRBV12-4|TRBJ1-5
CASSLGGDQPQHF
TGTGCCAGCAGTTTAGGGGGAGATCAGCCCCAGCATTTT
>NA|NA|TRBV3-1|TRBJ2-1
CATGGSRGDEQFF
TGTGCCACCGGGGGATCCCGTGGGGATGAGCAGTTCTTC
>NA|NA|TRBV29-1|TRBJ1-2
CSVGFDLQGRSYGYTF
TGCAGCGTTGGGTTCGACCTACAGGGTCGATCTTATGGCTACACCTTC
>TRBD1|NA|TRBV4-1|TRBJ1-1
CASSRGQGENTEAFF
TGCGCCAGCAGCCGTGGACAGGGGGAGAACACTGAAGCTTTCTTT
>NA|NA|TRBV3-1|TRBJ1-5
CASSQVDNQPQHF
TGTGCCAGCAGCCAAGTGGACAATCAGCCCCAGCATTTT
>NA|NA|TRBV9|TRBJ2-1
CASSPHRLVNEQFF
TGTGCCAGCAGCCCCCATCGACTAGTCAATGAGCAGTTCTTC
>NA|NA|TRBV19|TRBJ1-2
CASRAEANYGYTF
TGTGCCAGTAGAGCGGAAGCTAACTATGGCTACACCTTC
>TRBD2|NA|TRBV7-8|TRBJ2-1
CASSYTSGGALGEQFF
TGTGCCAGCAGCTATACTAGCGGGGGGGCCCTAGGTGAGCAGTTCTTC
>NA|NA|TRBV3-1|TRBJ1-5
CASSQGRQSNQPQHF
TGTGCCAGCAGCCAAGGCCGACAGAGCAATCAGCCCCAGCATTTT
>NA|NA|TRBV5-1|TRBJ1-1
CASSLEGPPAFF
TGCGCCAGCAGCTTGGAGGGCCCTCCAGCTTTCTTT